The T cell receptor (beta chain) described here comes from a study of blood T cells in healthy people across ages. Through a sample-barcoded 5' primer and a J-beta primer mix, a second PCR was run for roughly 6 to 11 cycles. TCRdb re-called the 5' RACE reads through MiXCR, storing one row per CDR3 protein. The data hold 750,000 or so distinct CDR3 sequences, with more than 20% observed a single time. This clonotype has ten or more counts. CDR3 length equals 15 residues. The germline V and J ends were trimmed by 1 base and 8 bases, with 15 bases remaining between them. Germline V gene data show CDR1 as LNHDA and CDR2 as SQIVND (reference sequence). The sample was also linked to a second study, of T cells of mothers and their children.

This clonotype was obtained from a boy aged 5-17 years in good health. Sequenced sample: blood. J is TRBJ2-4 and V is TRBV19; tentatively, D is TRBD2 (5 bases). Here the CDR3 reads CASSIGKSGADIQYF. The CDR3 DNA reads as TGTGCCAGTAGTATAGGGAAGAGCGGAGCTGACATTCAGTACTTC.